This T cell receptor (beta chain) was identified during a study of cytomegalovirus exposure and HLA in healthy donors. For the study at large: Approximately 80 million unique TCRs, all from HLA-typed donors, were included in an early release of the data. Overall study results and limits: Among the sequence variants, a highly shared cluster was likely an artifact of sequencing. The authors later found HLA-associated TCR beta chains more clonally expanded than equally common others.

Germline CDR1 is SEHNR and CDR2 is FQNEAQ (reference sequence). The CDR3 is 18 amino acids. V lost 5 bases and J lost 2; bases outside the gene matches: 13. The primer mix had 60 Vbeta and 13 Jbeta primers. Measured with immunoSEQ multiplex PCR; TCRdb has only the in-frame clones, and not every one. This table has approximately 120,000 clones, roughly three quarters appearing once. Comments on this clone: What it binds is not known.

The receptor's source is a woman in her 30s in good health and CMV-seronegative. V gene TRBV7-9 combines with J gene TRBJ2-7, with 12 bases lining up with TRBD2. Material: PBMCs. The CDR3 spells CASSPSGRALREAYEQYF. CDR3 in DNA: TGTGCCAGCAGCCCTAGCGGGAGGGCCTTGAGAGAAGCCTACGAGCAGTACTTC.